This T cell receptor (beta chain) was sequenced during a study of blood T cell repertoires in COVID-19. Study context: The study drew acute and convalescent COVID-19 samples from the United States, Italy and Spain. PBMCs, B-cell-depleted T cells, or T cells were the source of the cDNA or gDNA that made up the material.

The CDR3 is 13 residues long. With 4 bases removed from V and 1 base from J, the gap between germline ends came to 7 bases. Germline V lookup: CDR1 MNHEY, CDR2 SVGAGI. In the study's own analysis: Estimates of nucleated cell counts were drawn from the amplification of reference gene primers. TCRdb's table, derived via immunoSEQ multiplex PCR, lists solely in-frame clones and lacks some. That table is the source of V, J and clone size, and D and trimming were worked out from the DNA. The data hold about 250,000 clones, with roughly 80% observed a single time. This sequence was found in a woman between 35 and 50 years old with active or convalescent COVID-19. The chain carries TRBV6-5 and TRBJ2-5; D unresolved. The sample consisted of peripheral blood. The CDR3 reads CASSSVIQETQYF. DNA of the CDR3: TGTGCCAGCAGTTCAGTTATCCAAGAGACCCAGTACTTC.